The sequence of this TCR beta chain was determined in a study of T cell repertoires in cytomegalovirus infection. Looking at the study overall: Carrying CMV and the relevant HLA type showed in public TCR beta signatures.

Via MiXCR, TCRdb re-called the reads, giving one row per CDR3 protein. The sample records around 230,000 distinct CDR3 sequences, around 6.6% being singletons. J gave up 10 bases and V 1 base, and 7 bases lay outside the gene matches. This CDR3 has 15 amino acids. Germline CDR1 is SGHDN and CDR2 is FVKESK. This clonotype was counted ten times or more. Its target is unknown. The study, taken as a whole, reports: Based on cumulative public TCR beta family frequency, carriers of CMV plus the relevant HLA were identified. Ex vivo, HLA-C-restricted CMV-specific TCR beta clonotypes prevailed over the rest of the response.

Material for sequencing was PBMCs. The TCR comes from a human donor in good health (CMV status not recorded). Some clones in this sample may be carry-over from other donors' samples. The genes are TRBV14 and TRBJ2-1, with 10 positions matching TRBD1. The CDR3: CASSQVRTGGGEQFF. In nucleotides, the CDR3 is TGTGCCAGCAGCCAAGTGAGGACAGGGGGAGGGGAGCAGTTCTTC.